This T cell receptor beta chain originates from a study of T cells in Graves' hyperthyroidism and ophthalmopathy. This clonotype was seen repeatedly, ten times or more. PBMCs came from about 10 ml fresh peripheral blood. V was clipped by 3 bases and J by 4 bases, with 21 bases between them. CDR3 size: 17 residues. Germline-derived CDR1 and CDR2 are SEHNR and FQNEAQ (reference sequence). RNA transcripts served as the template for amplifying TCR beta CDR3 regions. When the TCR CDR3 underwent first-round RT-PCR, the HTBI primer set was used. TCRdb redid the calling of the multiplex PCR reads with MiXCR, one entry per CDR3 protein. The sample includes 250,000 or so distinct CDR3 sequences, 16% of them seen just once.

The rearrangement joins TRBV7-9 to TRBJ1-1, with D perhaps TRBD1 (5 bases). Sequencing was carried out using blood. The origin of this receptor is a woman aged 18-29 years with Graves' ophthalmopathy. CDR3 sequence reads: CASSFGQQSWGTTEAFF. Written as DNA, the CDR3 is TGTGCCAGCAGCTTCGGGCAACAGTCCTGGGGGACCACTGAAGCTTTCTTT.